The 5 T cell receptor beta chains below all came from one sample that was sequenced in a study of T cell responses to AZD1222 COVID-19 vaccine. TCRdb's table, derived via immunoSEQ multiplex PCR, lists solely in-frame clones and lacks some. The table shows some 94,000 clones, with roughly nine tenths occurring only once. The sequencing here drew on peripheral blood, taken 28 days after the second AZD1222 dose. The receptors were sampled from an adult who received the AZD1222 COVID-19 vaccine.

The rearrangement joins TRBV5-5 to TRBJ1-6; unclear D gene. This CDR3 region has 12 residues. Trimming removed 0 bases at V and 12 bases at J, with 7 bases between. Germline CDR1 is SGHKS and CDR2 is YYEKEE (reference sequence). The CDR3, as DNA: TGTGCCAGCAGCTTGGTTTTAGGACCCCTCCACTTT. Amino acid sequence: CASSLVLGPLHF.

The genes are TRBV12-2 and TRBJ1-1; no DNA check was done on the table's D call, TRBD1. TRBV12-2 has pseudogene status. The CDR3 contains 18 residues. The CDR3 is CASRLVYGDEGVVTEAFF. The DNA for the CDR3 is TGTGCAAGTCGCTTAGTTTACGGGGACGAGGGGGTAGTCACTGAAGCTTTCTTT.

The chain joins TRBV30 to TRBJ2-7; maybe TRBD1 (6 bases). Germline values: CDR1 GTSNPN, CDR2 SVGIG (reference sequence). The CDR3 extends over 12 amino acids. Trimming cost V 0 bases and J 12 bases, with 15 bases left between them. The CDR3 protein is CAWSVQGTSPYF. In DNA, the CDR3 is TGTGCCTGGAGTGTCCAGGGGACCTCCCCGTACTTC.

This sequence joins TRBV9 and TRBJ2-1, with D perhaps being TRBD1 or TRBD2 (5 bases each). V shed 0 bases and J shed 5 bases, with 12 bases lying between them. Per germline, CDR1 SGDLS and CDR2 YYNGEE. This CDR3 region has 15 residues. This chain's CDR3 is CASSVGGAKDNEQFF. In DNA form, the CDR3 reads TGTGCCAGCAGCGTAGGAGGGGCGAAGGACAATGAGCAGTTCTTC.

The rearrangement joins TRBV5-4 to TRBJ2-5; the D gene is possibly TRBD2 (5 bases). CDR3 size: 14 residues. The V gene's germline CDR1 is SGHNT and CDR2 YYREEE (reference sequence). Trimming removed 4 bases from V and 1 base from J, with 11 bases in between. The CDR3 nucleotides are TGTGCCAGCAGCCGGCAGGAGGTCCAAGAGACCCAGTACTTC. As protein: CASSRQEVQETQYF.